This passage covers 31 T cell receptor beta chains from one sample sequenced in a study of long-term antiretroviral therapy in people with HIV. Running of the v3.0 immunoSEQ assay took place at survey level. Profiled with immunoSEQ multiplex PCR; TCRdb holds only in-frame clones, not every one. The table has about 43,000 clones, 86% seen once. The material was unsorted PBMCs, obtained 0.1 years before starting antiretroviral therapy. Receptors originate from a woman between 50 and 59 years old with HIV.

The chain joins TRBV7-2 to TRBJ2-7; a possible D gene is TRBD2 (5 bases). Trimming took 3 bases from V and 3 from J, leaving 12 bases between them. CDR1 and CDR2 from the germline V gene are SGHTA and FQGNSA. The CDR3 contains 14 residues. This chain's CDR3 is CASSLSGPLYEQYF. DNA of the CDR3: TGTGCCAGCAGCTTGAGCGGACCTCTCTACGAGCAGTACTTC.

This rearrangement joins TRBV30 to TRBJ2-7; 11 bases align to TRBD2. Germline CDR1 reads GTSNPN; CDR2 reads SVGIG (reference sequence). Trimming cost V 0 bases and J 8 bases; bases outside gene matches: 9. CDR3 length: 15 residues. The CDR3 nucleotides are TGTGCCTGGAGTGTAGGTAGCGGGGGGGACTTGAAGCAGTACTTC. Translated: CAWSVGSGGDLKQYF.

The chain recombines TRBV11-1 with TRBJ1-3; possible D gene TRBD1, 6 bases. V shed 4 bases and J shed 4 bases, with 14 bases lying between them. Germline loops: CDR1 SGHAT, CDR2 FQDESV (reference sequence). The CDR3 extends over 15 amino acids. The DNA for the CDR3 is TGTGCCAGCAGCTCGACAGGAGGAGCAGGAAACACCATATATTTT. Translated, it gives CASSSTGGAGNTIYF.

About this clone: At one boundary the junction diverges from the germline segment, which might be a read error. The chain is built from TRBV15 and TRBJ1-2, with D unclear. This CDR3 has 13 residues. Germline assignment: CDR1 LNHNV and CDR2 YYDKDF (reference sequence). DNA for the CDR3: TGTGCCACCAGCAGAGATTTGAGCTTGGACCGGGATTTC. It specifies CATSRDLSLDRDF.

The rearrangement uses TRBV5-4 and TRBJ1-4, with TRBD1 identical over 7 bases. After removal of 4 bases from V and 2 bases from J, the junction contained 2 bases not matched to a gene. CDR1 and CDR2 from the germline V gene are SGHNT and YYREEE (reference sequence). This CDR3 has 14 residues. The CDR3 loop is CASSRDSTNEKLFF. CDR3 nucleotides: TGTGCCAGCAGCCGGGACAGCACTAATGAAAAACTGTTTTTT.

This rearrangement joins TRBV2 to TRBJ2-4; a possible D gene is TRBD2 (6 bases). The V gene lost 3 bases and the J gene lost 1 base, with 10 bases spanning the gap. Germline V gives CDR1 SNHLY, CDR2 FYNNEI. CDR3 size: 15 residues. DNA of the CDR3: TGTGCCAGCAGTGATGCCAGCGGGGCCAAAAACATTCAGTACTTC. Translating gives CASSDASGAKNIQYF.

This clone was recorded only once. The J gene is TRBJ2-2, the V gene TRBV7-2; TRBD1 agrees at 7 bases. This CDR3 contains 13 residues. Germline V lookup: CDR1 SGHTA, CDR2 FQGNSA. Trimming at V came to 5 bases and at J to 8 bases, leaving 5 bases not matched to a gene. CDR3 nucleotides: TGTGCCAGCAGCCTCTGGGACAGAGGGGAGCTGTTTTTT. Translated: CASSLWDRGELFF.

This clone occurred a few times. CDR3 loop: CASSQSGTGVSGYTF. CDR3 nucleotide sequence: TGTGCCAGCAGCCAATCCGGGACAGGGGTGTCTGGCTACACCTTC. The chain uses TRBV16 and TRBJ1-2, with 10 bases that match TRBD1. The CDR3 contains 15 residues. Germline CDR1 is KGHSY and CDR2 is FQNENV. V gave up 0 bases and J gave up 7 bases; unmatched junction bases: 5.

This clone was found once. This chain uses TRBV15 with TRBJ1-4; unclear D gene. V was cut by 5 bases and J by 0 bases, with 10 bases left in between. This CDR3 comprises 15 residues. Germline loops: CDR1 LNHNV, CDR2 YYDKDF (reference sequence). The CDR3 sequence: CATSLLAATNEKLFF. CDR3 bases: TGTGCCACCAGCCTCTTGGCGGCAACTAATGAAAAACTGTTTTTT.

V gene TRBV6-1 combines with J gene TRBJ2-2; either TRBD1 or TRBD2 may supply D (7 bases each). The CDR3 is made up of 17 amino acids. The V gene's germline CDR1 is MNHNS and CDR2 SASEGT. V shed 1 base and J shed 8 bases, with 20 bases lying between them. The CDR3 reads CASSEDRGGVLIGELFF. The CDR3 DNA is TGTGCCAGCAGTGAAGACAGGGGAGGGGTGTTGATAGGGGAGCTGTTTTTT.

This CDR3 is CASSLGTGAGNIQYF. CDR3 nucleotides: TGTGCCAGCAGCTTGGGGACAGGGGCGGGAAACATTCAGTACTTC. This chain links TRBV5-8 with TRBJ2-4; TRBD1 aligns across 9 bases. V gave up 0 bases and J gave up 6 bases; unmatched junction bases: 4. The CDR3 contains 15 residues. Germline V CDR1 and CDR2: SGHTS, YDEGEE.

CDR3 protein: CASSFGTDYGYTF. The CDR3 DNA follows: TGCGCCAGCAGCTTCGGGACAGACTATGGCTACACCTTC. The chain couples TRBV5-1 to TRBJ1-2, with 7 bases that match TRBD1. V gave up 2 bases and J gave up 3 bases; unmatched junction bases: 1. CDR3 size: 13 residues. Germline CDR1 SGHRS, CDR2 YFSETQ.

This chain connects TRBV7-2 to TRBJ1-6; the D gene is possibly TRBD1 (5 bases). The CDR3 has 14 residues. Germline V CDR1 and CDR2: SGHTA, FQGNSA. Trimming stripped 5 bases from V and 7 bases from J, with 12 bases between. The CDR3 loop is CASSPDRPNSPLHF. In nucleotides, the CDR3 is TGTGCCAGCAGCCCCGACAGACCAAATTCACCCCTCCACTTT.

This clone was observed a single time. The chain employs TRBV29-1 and TRBJ1-2; unclear D gene. The CDR3 has 11 amino acids. Looked up from germline, CDR1 is SQVTM and CDR2 is ANQGSEA. V was pared by 2 bases and J by 5 bases, with 6 bases between. This CDR3 is CSVERAYGYTF. The CDR3 DNA reads as TGCAGCGTTGAACGCGCGTATGGCTACACCTTC.

The rearrangement links TRBV5-8 to TRBJ2-2; no clear D. V was cut by 1 base and J by 7 bases, with 8 bases left in between. This CDR3 is 13 amino acids long. Germline V gene data show CDR1 as SGHTS and CDR2 as YDEGEE. The CDR3 DNA reads as TGTGCCAGCAGCTTGATAAGGCACGGGGAGCTGTTTTTT. It codes for CASSLIRHGELFF.

The chain recombines TRBV9 with TRBJ1-1, with TRBD1 matching over 8 bases. V lost 2 bases and J lost 2; bases outside the gene matches: 5. This CDR3 comprises 15 residues. The germline CDR1 and CDR2 sequences are SGDLS and YYNGEE. The CDR3 spells CASSVRGQGNTEAFF. The CDR3 bases are TGTGCCAGCAGCGTCAGAGGACAGGGAAACACTGAAGCTTTCTTT.

This clone was observed once. The genes are TRBV7-3 and TRBJ1-6; D not resolved. V was clipped by 3 bases and J by 0 bases, with 15 bases between them. Germline CDR1 is SGHTA and CDR2 is FQGTGA. The CDR3 is 18 residues long. The CDR3 protein is CASSFGSVKSSYNSPLHF. The CDR3 nucleotides read TGTGCCAGCAGCTTTGGGTCCGTAAAAAGCTCCTATAATTCACCCCTCCACTTT.

V and J are TRBV18 and TRBJ2-1; D gene unclear. Trimming removed 3 bases at V and 0 bases at J, with 9 bases between. Germline V CDR1 and CDR2: KGHSH, LQKENI. This CDR3 contains 15 residues. The CDR3 nucleotides read TGTGCCAGCTCACCTTACTTAAGCTCCTACAATGAGCAGTTCTTC. Translation gives CASSPYLSSYNEQFF.

J is TRBJ2-7 and V is TRBV5-4; 8 bases agree with TRBD1. The CDR3 runs to 14 residues. With 4 bases clipped from V and 2 bases from J, the junction kept 5 bases outside the gene matches. The germline gives CDR1 SGHNT, CDR2 YYREEE (reference sequence). CDR3 sequence (DNA): TGTGCCAGCAGCCCCGGGACAGGTCCCTACGAGCAGTACTTC. It translates to CASSPGTGPYEQYF.

Relative to its sample, this clone is large. This chain uses TRBV30 with TRBJ1-2; no reliable D call. Per the germline V gene, CDR1 is GTSNPN and CDR2 is SVGIG (reference sequence). The CDR3 has 15 residues. The V gene lost 3 bases and the J gene lost 1 base, with 15 bases spanning the gap. The CDR3 region has the DNA TGTGCCTGGAGAGAGCCGAGAAGAGGTAACTATGGCTACACCTTC. Translated: CAWREPRRGNYGYTF.

J is TRBJ1-6 and V is TRBV4-2, with no clear D. Germline CDR1 LGHNA, CDR2 YNFKEQ. V was shortened by 0 bases and J by 0 bases, with 6 bases between the two germline ends. The CDR3 runs to 16 residues. In nucleotides, the CDR3 is TGTGCCAGCAGCCAAGAGTACAGCTCCTATAATTCACCCCTCCACTTT. Translation: CASSQEYSSYNSPLHF.

V usage is TRBV27 and J usage is TRBJ2-1; no definite D call. The CDR3 has 14 residues. V was trimmed by 1 base and J by 6 bases, leaving 10 bases between them. From germline, CDR1 is MNHEY and CDR2 SMNVEV (reference sequence). The DNA for the CDR3 is TGTGCCAGCAGTTTATATTCCCAGTCCAATGAGCAGTTCTTC. This translates into CASSLYSQSNEQFF.

The genes are TRBV7-9 and TRBJ2-7; D ambiguous. This CDR3 is 15 amino acids long. CDR1 SEHNR and CDR2 FQNEAQ come from the germline V gene (reference sequence). The V end was cut by 5 bases, the J end by 2 bases, with 16 bases between. The CDR3 sequence: CASSLFRFGPYEQYF. The CDR3 DNA is TGTGCCAGCAGCCTATTCCGGTTCGGACCCTACGAGCAGTACTTC. Variable domain in full (rest from reference TRBV7-9 and TRBJ2-7): DTGVSQNPRHKITKRGQNVTFRCDPISEHNRLYWYRQTLGQGPEFLTYFQNEAQLEKSRLLSDRFSAERPKGSFSTLEIQRTEQGDSAMYLCASSLFRFGPYEQYFGPGTRLTVT.

V and J are TRBV12-5 and TRBJ1-2; 7 positions match TRBD1. Germline CDR1 and CDR2: LGHNT and FRNRAP. CDR3 size: 17 residues. J gave up 5 bases and V 4 bases, and 16 bases lay outside the gene matches. CDR3 sequence: CASGWRTGWEINYGYTF. In nucleotides, the CDR3 is TGTGCTAGTGGTTGGAGGACAGGTTGGGAAATAAATTATGGCTACACCTTC.

The V gene is TRBV4-1, the J gene TRBJ2-1, with TRBD2 as a possible D gene (5 bases). Germline V gene data show CDR1 as MGHRA and CDR2 as YSYEKL. Trimming cost V 1 base and J 8 bases, with 15 bases left between them. This CDR3 is 15 amino acids long. This CDR3 is CASSQGAVGVDEQFF. The CDR3 DNA is TGCGCCAGCAGCCAAGGCGCAGTCGGGGTCGATGAGCAGTTCTTC.

This clone was picked up a small number of times. This rearrangement joins TRBV30 to TRBJ1-2; 7 bases line up with TRBD1. Trimming removed 4 bases from V and 5 bases from J; junction bases left unmatched: 13. There are 15 residues in the CDR3. The germline gives CDR1 GTSNPN, CDR2 SVGIG (reference sequence). The CDR3: CAWNLPGQKMYGYTF. The CDR3, as DNA: TGTGCCTGGAATCTACCGGGACAGAAGATGTATGGCTACACCTTC. The full variable domain, with the rest looked up from reference TRBV30 and TRBJ1-2, is SQTIHQWPATLVQPVGSPLSLECTVEGTSNPNLYWYRQAAGRGLQLLFYSVGIGQISSEVPQNLSASRPQDRQFILSSKKLLLSDSGFYLCAWNLPGQKMYGYTFGSGTRLTVV.

This chain joins TRBV5-1 and TRBJ2-1, with 10 bases lining up with TRBD2. V shed 0 bases and J 8 bases; nucleotides not matched to a gene: 5. This CDR3 contains 15 residues. Per the germline V gene, CDR1 is SGHRS and CDR2 is YFSETQ. CDR3 region: CASSLASGGADEQFF. DNA of the CDR3: TGCGCCAGCAGCTTGGCAAGCGGGGGGGCCGATGAGCAGTTCTTC.

This sequence joins TRBV11-2 and TRBJ1-2, with D possibly TRBD1 on 5 matching bases. V gave up 1 base and J gave up 9 bases, with 15 bases separating them. Germline CDR1 and CDR2: SGHAT and FQNNGV. This CDR3 is 14 amino acids long. The CDR3: CASSLARQGKSYTF. The CDR3 DNA follows: TGTGCCAGCAGCTTAGCGAGGCAGGGTAAAAGCTACACCTTC.

J is TRBJ1-3 and V is TRBV2; D is unclear. Germline assignment: CDR1 SNHLY and CDR2 FYNNEI. The length of the CDR3 is 15 residues. Trimming took off 4 bases at V and 3 bases at J, with 13 bases between the two ends. The CDR3: CASSGGLWGGNTIYF. As DNA, the CDR3 is TGTGCCAGCAGTGGAGGACTGTGGGGTGGAAACACCATATATTTT.

This clone turned up a few times. The chain recombines TRBV27 with TRBJ2-5; perhaps TRBD1 as D (6 bases). CDR3 length: 14 amino acids. V lost 3 bases, J lost 3 bases, and 11 bases lay in between. Per the germline V gene, CDR1 is MNHEY and CDR2 is SMNVEV (reference sequence). In DNA, the CDR3 is TGTGCCAGCAGTTTTTGGGGACAAAAAGAGACCCAGTACTTC. This encodes CASSFWGQKETQYF.

This clone was seen just once. V and J are TRBV7-3 and TRBJ2-2; 11 bases map to TRBD2. V shed 4 bases, J shed 6 bases, and the junction held 4 bases outside the gene matches. The CDR3 extends over 15 amino acids. The germline gives CDR1 SGHTA, CDR2 FQGTGA. The CDR3 DNA reads as TGTGCCAGCAGCTCCATAGCGGGGGGGCCCGGGGAGCTGTTTTTT. Translation: CASSSIAGGPGELFF.